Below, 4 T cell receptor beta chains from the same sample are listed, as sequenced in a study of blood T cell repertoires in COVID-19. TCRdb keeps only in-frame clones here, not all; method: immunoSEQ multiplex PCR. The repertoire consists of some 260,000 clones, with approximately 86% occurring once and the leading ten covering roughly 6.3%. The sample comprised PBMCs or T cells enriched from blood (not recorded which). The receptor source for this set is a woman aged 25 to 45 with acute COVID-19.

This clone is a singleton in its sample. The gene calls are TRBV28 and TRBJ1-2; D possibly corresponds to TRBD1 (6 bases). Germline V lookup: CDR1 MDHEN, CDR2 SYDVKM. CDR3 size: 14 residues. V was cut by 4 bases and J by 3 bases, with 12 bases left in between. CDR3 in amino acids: CASSSPGVYYGYTF. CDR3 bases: TGTGCCAGCAGTTCCCCAGGGGTCTACTATGGCTACACCTTC.

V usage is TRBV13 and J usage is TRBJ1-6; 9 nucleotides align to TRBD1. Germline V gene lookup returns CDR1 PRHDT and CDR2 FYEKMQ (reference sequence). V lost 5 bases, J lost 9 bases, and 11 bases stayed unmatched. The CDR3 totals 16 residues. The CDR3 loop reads CASSPSGTGFISPLHF. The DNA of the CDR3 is TGTGCCAGCAGCCCGTCCGGGACAGGGTTTATTTCACCCCTCCACTTT. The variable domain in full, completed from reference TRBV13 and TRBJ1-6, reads AAGVIQSPRHLIKEKRETATLKCYPIPRHDTVYWYQQGPGQDPQFLISFYEKMQSDKGSIPDRFSAQQFSDYHSELNMSSLELGDSALYFCASSPSGTGFISPLHFGNGTRLTVT.

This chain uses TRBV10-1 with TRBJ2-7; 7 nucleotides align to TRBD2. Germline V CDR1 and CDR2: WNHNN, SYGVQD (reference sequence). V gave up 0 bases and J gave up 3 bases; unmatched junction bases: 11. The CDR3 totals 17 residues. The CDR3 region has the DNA TGCGCCAGCAGTGAGTCGATCGCGGCTAGCGGTTTCTACGAGCAGTACTTC. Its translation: CASSESIAASGFYEQYF.

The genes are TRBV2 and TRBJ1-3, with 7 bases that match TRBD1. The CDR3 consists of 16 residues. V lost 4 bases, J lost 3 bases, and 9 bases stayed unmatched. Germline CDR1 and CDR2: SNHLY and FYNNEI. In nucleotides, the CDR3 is TGTGCCAGCAGTGCTTTTTTGGGGGACAGTGGAAACACCATATATTTT. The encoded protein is CASSAFLGDSGNTIYF.